This T cell receptor (beta chain) was captured by sequencing in a study of T-cell reconstitution after alpha-beta-depleted transplantation in children. Trimming removed 7 bases from V and 5 bases from J, with 18 bases in between. This CDR3 region has 14 residues. The germline V gene encodes CDR1 SQVTM and CDR2 ANQGSEA. This clonotype was picked up a small number of times. Its antigen is still unknown. Molecular barcoding with unique molecular identifiers was used for the TCRbeta library. TCRdb redid the calling of the PCR reads with MiXCR, one entry per CDR3 protein. The sample includes 900,000 or so distinct CDR3 sequences, around 17% seen only once; the top ten take about 5%. Study-wide findings and caveats: Reportedly, alpha-beta T cells present about two months post-transplant originated from several hundred expanded clones of graft origin.

The receptor was derived from a male patient aged 5 to 17 who had a stem cell transplant for acute lymphoblastic leukemia, so the T cells may come from the graft donor. The sample was PBMCs, mostly from graft donor cells, taken 360 days after TCRalphabeta/CD19-depleted stem cell transplant. V gene TRBV29-1 combines with J gene TRBJ2-1, with D perhaps being TRBD1 or TRBD2 (5 bases each). The CDR3 here is CSGLGDGFNNEQFF. CDR3 in DNA: TGCAGCGGGCTTGGGGACGGCTTTAACAATGAGCAGTTCTTC.